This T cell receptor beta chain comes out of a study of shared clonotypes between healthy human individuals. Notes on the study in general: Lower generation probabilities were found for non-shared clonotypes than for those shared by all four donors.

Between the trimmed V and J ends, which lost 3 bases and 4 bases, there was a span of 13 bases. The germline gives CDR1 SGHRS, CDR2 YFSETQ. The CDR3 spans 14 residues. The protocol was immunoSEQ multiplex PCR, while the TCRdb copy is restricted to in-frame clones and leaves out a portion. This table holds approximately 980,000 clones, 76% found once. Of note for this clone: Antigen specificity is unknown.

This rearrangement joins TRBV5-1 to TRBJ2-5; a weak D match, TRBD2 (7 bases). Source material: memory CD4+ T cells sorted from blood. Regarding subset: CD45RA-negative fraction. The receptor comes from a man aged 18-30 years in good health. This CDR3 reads CASSSGGSGETQYF. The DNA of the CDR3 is TGCGCCAGCAGCTCGGGGGGCTCCGGAGAGACCCAGTACTTC.